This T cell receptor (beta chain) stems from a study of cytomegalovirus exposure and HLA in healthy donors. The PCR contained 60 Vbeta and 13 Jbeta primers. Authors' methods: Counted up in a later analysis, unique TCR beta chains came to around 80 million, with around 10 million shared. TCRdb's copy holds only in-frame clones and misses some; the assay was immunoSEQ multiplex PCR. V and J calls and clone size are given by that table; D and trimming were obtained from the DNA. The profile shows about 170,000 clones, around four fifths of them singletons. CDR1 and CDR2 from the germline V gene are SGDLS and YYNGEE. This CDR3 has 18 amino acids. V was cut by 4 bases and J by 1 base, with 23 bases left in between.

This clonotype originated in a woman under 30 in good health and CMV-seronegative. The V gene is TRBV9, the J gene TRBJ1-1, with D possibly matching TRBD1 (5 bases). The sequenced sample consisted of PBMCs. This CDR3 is CASSPRGWGTRWNTEAFF. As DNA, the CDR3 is TGTGCCAGCAGCCCCCGGGGGTGGGGAACCAGATGGAACACTGAAGCTTTCTTT. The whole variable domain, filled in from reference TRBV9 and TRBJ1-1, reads DSGVTQTPKHLITATGQRVTLRCSPRSGDLSVYWYQQSLDQGLQFLIQYYNGEERAKGNILERFSAQQFPDLHSELNLSSLELGDSALYFCASSPRGWGTRWNTEAFFGQGTRLTVV.